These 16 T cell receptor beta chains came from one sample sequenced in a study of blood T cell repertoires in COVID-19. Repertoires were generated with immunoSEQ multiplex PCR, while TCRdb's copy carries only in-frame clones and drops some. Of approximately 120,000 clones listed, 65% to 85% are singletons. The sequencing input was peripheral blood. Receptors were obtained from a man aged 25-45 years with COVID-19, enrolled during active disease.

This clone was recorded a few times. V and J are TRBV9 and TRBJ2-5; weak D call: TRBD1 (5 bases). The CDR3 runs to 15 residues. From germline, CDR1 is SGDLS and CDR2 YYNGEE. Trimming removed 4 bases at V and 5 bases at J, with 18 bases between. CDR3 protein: CASSPYGTKGETQYF. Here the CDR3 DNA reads TGTGCCAGCAGCCCTTATGGAACGAAGGGGGAGACCCAGTACTTC.

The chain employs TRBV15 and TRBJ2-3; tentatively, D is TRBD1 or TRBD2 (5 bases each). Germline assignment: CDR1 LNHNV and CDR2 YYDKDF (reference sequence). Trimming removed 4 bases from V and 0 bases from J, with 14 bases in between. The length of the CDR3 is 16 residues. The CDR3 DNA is TGTGCCACCAGCATAGAGGGGCCAGGGAGCACAGATACGCAGTATTTT. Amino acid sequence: CATSIEGPGSTDTQYF.

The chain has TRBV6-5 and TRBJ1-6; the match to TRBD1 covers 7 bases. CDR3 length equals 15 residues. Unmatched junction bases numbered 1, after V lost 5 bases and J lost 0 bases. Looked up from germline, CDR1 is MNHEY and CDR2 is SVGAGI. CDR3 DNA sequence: TGTGCCAGCAGTCGGGACAGCTCCTATAATTCACCCCTCCACTTT. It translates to CASSRDSSYNSPLHF.

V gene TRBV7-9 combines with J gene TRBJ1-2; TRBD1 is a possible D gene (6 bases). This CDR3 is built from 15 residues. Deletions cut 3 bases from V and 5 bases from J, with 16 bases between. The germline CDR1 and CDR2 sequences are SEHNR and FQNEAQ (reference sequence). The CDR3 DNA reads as TGTGCCAGCAGCTTTGGATCAGGGGTGGAATATGGCTACACCTTC. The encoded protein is CASSFGSGVEYGYTF.

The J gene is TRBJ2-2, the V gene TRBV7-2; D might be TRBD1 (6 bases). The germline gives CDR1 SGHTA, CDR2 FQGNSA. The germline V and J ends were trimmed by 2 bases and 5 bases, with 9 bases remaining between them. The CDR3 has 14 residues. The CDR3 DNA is TGTGCCAGCAGCTTACGGACAGAGACCGGGGAGCTGTTTTTT. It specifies CASSLRTETGELFF. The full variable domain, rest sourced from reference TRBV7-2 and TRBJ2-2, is GAGVSQSPSNKVTEKGKDVELRCDPISGHTALYWYRQSLGQGLEFLIYFQGNSAPDKSGLPSDRFSAERTGGSVSTLTIQRTQQEDSAVYLCASSLRTETGELFFGEGSRLTVL.

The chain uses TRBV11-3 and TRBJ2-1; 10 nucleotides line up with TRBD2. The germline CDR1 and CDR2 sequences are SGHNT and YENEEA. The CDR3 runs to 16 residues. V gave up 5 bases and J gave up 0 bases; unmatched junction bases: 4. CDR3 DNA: TGTGCCAGCAGCCAGGGACTAGCGTTCTCCTACAATGAGCAGTTCTTC. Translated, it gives CASSQGLAFSYNEQFF.

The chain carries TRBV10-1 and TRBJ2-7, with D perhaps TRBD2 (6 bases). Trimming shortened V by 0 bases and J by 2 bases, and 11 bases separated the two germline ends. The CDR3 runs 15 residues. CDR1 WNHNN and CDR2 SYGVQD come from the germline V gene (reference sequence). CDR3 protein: CASSESRRAAYEQYF. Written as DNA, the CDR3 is TGCGCCAGCAGTGAGTCGAGGAGGGCCGCCTACGAGCAGTACTTC.

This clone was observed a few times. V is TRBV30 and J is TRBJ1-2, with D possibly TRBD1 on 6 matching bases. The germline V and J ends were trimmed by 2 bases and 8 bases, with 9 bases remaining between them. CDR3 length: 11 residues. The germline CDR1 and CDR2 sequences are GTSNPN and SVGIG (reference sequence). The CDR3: CAWSHRAGYTF. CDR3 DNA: TGTGCCTGGAGTCACAGGGCGGGCTACACCTTC.

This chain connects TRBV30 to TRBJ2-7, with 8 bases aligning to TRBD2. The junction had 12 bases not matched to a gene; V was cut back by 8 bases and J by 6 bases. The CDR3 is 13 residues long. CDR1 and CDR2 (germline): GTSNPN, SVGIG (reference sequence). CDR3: CALAGGRGGEQYF. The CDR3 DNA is TGTGCCCTTGCGGGAGGCCGGGGGGGCGAGCAGTACTTC.

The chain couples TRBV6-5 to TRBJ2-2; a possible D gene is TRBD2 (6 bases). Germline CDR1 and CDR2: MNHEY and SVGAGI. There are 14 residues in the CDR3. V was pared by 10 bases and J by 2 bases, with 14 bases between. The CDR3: CATKPGTNTGELFF. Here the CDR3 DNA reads TGTGCCACCAAGCCGGGGACTAACACCGGGGAGCTGTTTTTT.

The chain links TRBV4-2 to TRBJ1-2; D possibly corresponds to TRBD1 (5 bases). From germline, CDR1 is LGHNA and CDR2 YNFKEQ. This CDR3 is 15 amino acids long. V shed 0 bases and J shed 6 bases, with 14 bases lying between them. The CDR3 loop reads CASSQEWGFDDGYTF. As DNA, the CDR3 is TGTGCCAGCAGCCAAGAGTGGGGCTTTGATGATGGCTACACCTTC.

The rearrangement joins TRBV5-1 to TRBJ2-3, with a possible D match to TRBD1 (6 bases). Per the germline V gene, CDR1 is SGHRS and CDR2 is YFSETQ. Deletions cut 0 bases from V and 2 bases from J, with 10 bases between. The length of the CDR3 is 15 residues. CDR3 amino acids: CASSLEGGPTDTQYF. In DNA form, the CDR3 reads TGCGCCAGCAGCTTGGAAGGGGGTCCCACAGATACGCAGTATTTT.

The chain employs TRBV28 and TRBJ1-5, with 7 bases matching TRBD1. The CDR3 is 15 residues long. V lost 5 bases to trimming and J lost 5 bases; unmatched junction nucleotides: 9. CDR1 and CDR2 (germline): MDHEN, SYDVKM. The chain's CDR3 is CASSLPQGTHQPQHF. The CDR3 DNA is TGTGCCAGCAGTCTTCCACAGGGGACCCATCAGCCCCAGCATTTT.

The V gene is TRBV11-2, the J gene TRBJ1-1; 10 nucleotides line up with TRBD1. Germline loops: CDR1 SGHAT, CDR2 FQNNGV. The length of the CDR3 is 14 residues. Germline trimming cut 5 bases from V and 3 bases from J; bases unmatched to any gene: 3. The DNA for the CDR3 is TGTGCCAGCAGCCTAGGGACAGGGGACACTGAAGCTTTCTTT. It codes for CASSLGTGDTEAFF.

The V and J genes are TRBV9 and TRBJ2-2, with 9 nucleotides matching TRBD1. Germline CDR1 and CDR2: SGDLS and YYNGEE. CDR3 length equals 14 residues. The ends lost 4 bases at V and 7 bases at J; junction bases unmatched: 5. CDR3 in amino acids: CASSQTGGHGELFF. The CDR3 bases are TGTGCCAGCAGCCAAACAGGGGGCCACGGGGAGCTGTTTTTT.

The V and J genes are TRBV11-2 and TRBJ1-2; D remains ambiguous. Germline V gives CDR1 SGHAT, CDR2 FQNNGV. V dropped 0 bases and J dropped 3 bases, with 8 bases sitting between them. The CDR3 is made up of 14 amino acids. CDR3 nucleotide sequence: TGTGCCAGCAGCTTAGAGCCGGACTACTATGGCTACACCTTC. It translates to CASSLEPDYYGYTF.